These 30 T cell receptor beta chains originate from one sample sequenced in a study of PD-1 blockade in mismatch repair-deficient tumors. TCRdb's copy holds only in-frame clones and misses some; the assay was immunoSEQ multiplex PCR. The repertoire consists of about 51,000 clones, with around 73% occurring once and the leading ten covering about 3.5%. The sample was peripheral blood, taken 4 weeks after starting pembrolizumab. The receptors were gathered from an adult with mismatch repair-deficient cancer.

CDR3 region: CASSTTGFGTGELFF. In DNA, the CDR3 is TGTGCCAGCAGTACTACAGGGTTCGGCACCGGGGAGCTGTTTTTT. This chain uses TRBV27 with TRBJ2-2; D is perhaps TRBD1 (6 bases). Trimming took off 5 bases at V and 4 bases at J, with 14 bases between the two ends. The CDR3 is made up of 15 amino acids. Germline V CDR1 and CDR2: MNHEY, SMNVEV (reference sequence).

This sequence joins TRBV5-4 and TRBJ1-2; D gene ambiguous. Trimming removed 5 bases at V and 5 bases at J, with 25 bases between. Germline CDR1 reads SGHNT; CDR2 reads YYREEE (reference sequence). This CDR3 is built from 17 residues. The chain's CDR3 is CASRPGAGRTQDYGYTF. The CDR3 bases are TGTGCCAGCAGACCCGGCGCGGGTCGAACCCAGGATTATGGCTACACCTTC.

The chain uses TRBV6-1 and TRBJ1-5; D may be TRBD1 (6 bases). Trimming removed 6 bases at V and 5 bases at J, with 14 bases between. Looked up from germline, CDR1 is MNHNS and CDR2 is SASEGT. The CDR3 length is 14 residues. The DNA for the CDR3 is TGTGCCAGCAGGGAGGGGGGGGATGATCAGCCCCAGCATTTT. Residues: CASREGGDDQPQHF.

The chain employs TRBV10-2 and TRBJ2-7, with 9 bases matching TRBD1. There are 14 residues in the CDR3. Germline loops: CDR1 WSHSY, CDR2 SAAADI. With 7 bases clipped from V and 3 bases from J, the junction kept 7 bases outside the gene matches. The CDR3 DNA follows: TGCGCCAGCATTGGACAGGGGAAGAACTACGAGCAGTACTTC. Translating gives CASIGQGKNYEQYF.

V is TRBV2 and J is TRBJ2-2; the D gene is possibly TRBD1 (7 bases). V was pared by 1 base and J by 5 bases, with 17 bases between. The germline CDR1 and CDR2 sequences are SNHLY and FYNNEI. The CDR3 has 17 residues. CDR3 residues: CASSEDEGQAGTGELFF. The CDR3, as DNA: TGTGCCAGCAGTGAAGATGAAGGACAGGCGGGAACCGGGGAGCTGTTTTTT.

The rearrangement uses TRBV19 and TRBJ2-4; D uncertain. The germline V and J ends were trimmed by 4 bases and 6 bases, with 13 bases remaining between them. Germline CDR1 reads LNHDA; CDR2 reads SQIVND (reference sequence). The CDR3 has 14 amino acids. CDR3 protein: CASSSGTSRNIQYF. CDR3 coding DNA: TGTGCCAGTAGTAGCGGCACGTCGAGAAACATTCAGTACTTC. The full variable domain, completed using reference TRBV19 and TRBJ2-4, is DGGITQSPKYLFRKEGQNVTLSCEQNLNHDAMYWYRQDPGQGLRLIYYSQIVNDFQKGDIAEGYSVSREKKESFPLTVTSAQKNPTAFYLCASSSGTSRNIQYFGAGTRLSVL.

The gene calls are TRBV6-5 and TRBJ2-1; the match to TRBD2 covers 7 bases. Germline V gene data show CDR1 as MNHEY and CDR2 as SVGAGI. The V gene end was trimmed by 3 bases and the J gene end by 5 bases; junction bases not matched to a gene: 7. The CDR3 runs 15 residues. Here the CDR3 reads CASSYMGGPNNEQFF. The CDR3 DNA is TGTGCCAGCAGTTATATGGGAGGGCCTAACAATGAGCAGTTCTTC.

CDR3 sequence (DNA): TGTGCCAGCGGAAGGTCCTCCTACGAGCAGTACTTC. Amino acid sequence: CASGRSSYEQYF. The V call is TRBV2, the J call TRBJ2-7; D gene uncertain. This CDR3 spans 12 amino acids. The germline V gene encodes CDR1 SNHLY and CDR2 FYNNEI. V gave up 8 bases and J gave up 0 bases, with 8 bases separating them.

CDR3 sequence reads: CASSSGQGDEKLFF. Written as DNA, the CDR3 is TGCGCCAGCAGCTCGGGACAGGGGGATGAAAAACTGTTTTTT. V and J are TRBV5-1 and TRBJ1-4; 11 bases agree with TRBD1. CDR3 length equals 14 residues. V was pared by 3 bases and J by 6 bases, with 1 base of the junction left unmatched. CDR1 SGHRS and CDR2 YFSETQ come from the germline V gene.

CDR3 nucleotides: TGTGCCAGCAGCTACGTCAGACCTGCTTACCCGTTAGAGACCCAGTACTTC. It is translated as CASSYVRPAYPLETQYF. The J gene is TRBJ2-5, the V gene TRBV7-8; D call uncertain. Germline V lookup: CDR1 SGHVS, CDR2 FQNEAQ. Trimming cost V 4 bases and J 4 bases, with 22 bases left between them. The CDR3 has 17 amino acids.

The genes are TRBV7-2 and TRBJ2-7; a possible D gene is TRBD2 (5 bases). The V end lost 4 bases, the J end lost 3 bases, and 16 bases lay between the germline ends. The germline gives CDR1 SGHTA, CDR2 FQGNSA. The CDR3 is 15 residues long. The CDR3 sequence is CASSSPARAHYEQYF. The CDR3 DNA reads TGTGCCAGCAGCTCCCCGGCGAGGGCTCACTACGAGCAGTACTTC.

This clone was found a few times. The chain combines TRBV6-6 with TRBJ2-7; 11 bases are a match to TRBD1. There are 15 residues in the CDR3. V lost 5 bases, J lost 4 bases, and 7 bases stayed unmatched. The germline CDR1 and CDR2 sequences are MNHNY and SVGAGI (reference sequence). CDR3 DNA sequence: TGTGCCAGCAGTCAAACCGGGACAGGGGGGTACGAGCAGTACTTC. Protein: CASSQTGTGGYEQYF.

The V and J genes are TRBV4-3 and TRBJ2-3; TRBD2 aligns across 10 bases. CDR3 length: 17 amino acids. The V segment lost 0 bases and the J segment 3 bases; nucleotides outside the gene matches: 6. CDR1 and CDR2 (germline): LGHNA, YSLEER. CDR3 DNA sequence: TGCGCCAGCAGCCAAGATGCAGGTAGCGGGAGGACAGATACGCAGTATTTT. Translating gives CASSQDAGSGRTDTQYF.

The chain couples TRBV29-1 to TRBJ1-4, with a possible D match to TRBD1 (5 bases). The germline V gene encodes CDR1 SQVTM and CDR2 ANQGSEA. Trimming stripped 7 bases from V and 3 bases from J, with 12 bases between. The CDR3 spans 13 residues. Here the CDR3 reads CSAGEGPNEKLFF. The CDR3 DNA reads as TGCAGCGCCGGTGAGGGGCCTAATGAAAAACTGTTTTTT.

V gene TRBV27 combines with J gene TRBJ2-7; 7 bases align to TRBD2. The CDR3 contains 18 residues. V lost 0 bases, J lost 2 bases, and 13 bases stayed unmatched. Germline V gives CDR1 MNHEY, CDR2 SMNVEV (reference sequence). The CDR3 here is CASSLSHPERRGTYEQYF. CDR3 DNA sequence: TGTGCCAGCAGTTTATCTCACCCGGAAAGGCGGGGGACCTACGAGCAGTACTTC.

This chain joins TRBV5-6 and TRBJ2-3, with 9 nucleotides matching TRBD1. CDR3 size: 18 residues. V trimming: 4 bases; J trimming: 4 bases; junction bases outside the gene matches: 16. Germline V gives CDR1 SGHDT, CDR2 YYEEEE. CDR3 in amino acids: CASSPIQGAVDEADTQYF. Here the CDR3 DNA reads TGTGCCAGCAGCCCAATACAGGGGGCGGTTGACGAGGCAGATACGCAGTATTTT.

The rearrangement joins TRBV4-3 to TRBJ2-2; D is unclear. The CDR3 covers 15 residues. Germline loops: CDR1 LGHNA, CDR2 YSLEER. V shed 3 bases and J shed 2 bases, with 10 bases lying between them. The CDR3 DNA reads TGCGCCAGCAGCCAGCAGGCCTCCAACACCGGGGAGCTGTTTTTT. It is translated as CASSQQASNTGELFF.

This clone occurred a few times. The chain is built from TRBV4-1 and TRBJ2-7; no firm D call. The CDR3 extends over 16 amino acids. The germline V gene has CDR1 MGHRA and CDR2 YSYEKL. V lost 1 base, J lost 0 bases, and 13 bases lay in between. The CDR3 is CASSQGTATSSYEQYF. The CDR3 DNA is TGCGCCAGCAGCCAAGGGACGGCTACGAGCTCCTACGAGCAGTACTTC.

The chain uses TRBV29-1 and TRBJ2-1, with D hard to call. CDR1 SQVTM and CDR2 ANQGSEA come from the germline V gene. The ends were cut back, 4 bases at V and 6 bases at J, with 13 bases in the middle. The CDR3 has 13 amino acids. The DNA of the CDR3 is TGCAGCGTTGGGGCGCGAAGTGCCAATGAGCAGTTCTTC. Translating gives CSVGARSANEQFF.

The chain carries TRBV19 and TRBJ1-5; D uncertain. V gave up 6 bases and J gave up 4 bases, with 10 bases separating them. Germline loops: CDR1 LNHDA, CDR2 SQIVND (reference sequence). This CDR3 region has 13 residues. CDR3 protein: CASSPRPNQPQHF. DNA for the CDR3: TGTGCCAGTAGCCCTCGGCCTAATCAGCCCCAGCATTTT. Using reference TRBV19 and TRBJ1-5 for the parts outside the CDR3, the full variable domain is DGGITQSPKYLFRKEGQNVTLSCEQNLNHDAMYWYRQDPGQGLRLIYYSQIVNDFQKGDIAEGYSVSREKKESFPLTVTSAQKNPTAFYLCASSPRPNQPQHFGDGTRLSIL.

The rearrangement uses TRBV9 and TRBJ2-1; TRBD2 matches at 9 bases. This CDR3 contains 19 residues. The V segment lost 2 bases and the J segment 2 bases; nucleotides outside the gene matches: 14. The germline V gene encodes CDR1 SGDLS and CDR2 YYNGEE. The CDR3: CASSVPKWREGGTYNEQFF. CDR3 sequence (DNA): TGTGCCAGCAGCGTCCCTAAGTGGCGGGAGGGTGGGACCTACAATGAGCAGTTCTTC.

This chain links TRBV18 with TRBJ2-1; a weak D match, TRBD2 (5 bases). Per germline, CDR1 KGHSH and CDR2 LQKENI. CDR3 length: 16 amino acids. Trimming left V 3 bases short and J 0 bases short, with 12 bases between. In nucleotides, the CDR3 is TGTGCCAGCTCACCTGGAGCGGATAGCTCCTACAATGAGCAGTTCTTC. It codes for CASSPGADSSYNEQFF.

Relative to its sample, this clone is medium-sized (0.01 to 0.1%). The rearrangement links TRBV27 to TRBJ1-2; D is unclear. The CDR3 is made up of 15 amino acids. The germline V gene has CDR1 MNHEY and CDR2 SMNVEV (reference sequence). Between the trimmed V and J ends, which lost 2 bases and 3 bases, there was a span of 13 bases. The CDR3 nucleotides are TGTGCCAGCAGTTTAGGGTCCGGGTCCTACTATGGCTACACCTTC. It specifies CASSLGSGSYYGYTF.

The V call is TRBV27, the J call TRBJ1-1; D not certain. V was trimmed by 2 bases and J by 2 bases, leaving 6 bases between them. CDR1 is MNHEY, CDR2 SMNVEV, per germline (reference sequence). The CDR3 consists of 13 residues. CDR3 nucleotide sequence: TGTGCCAGCAGTTTAACGAGTAACACTGAAGCTTTCTTT. It is translated as CASSLTSNTEAFF.

A word on this clone: Other nucleotide sequences from this sample produce the same CDR3. The chain recombines TRBV5-6 with TRBJ2-5; D is uncertain. Trimming took off 4 bases at V and 1 base at J, with 11 bases between the two ends. Germline V lookup: CDR1 SGHDT, CDR2 YYEEEE. The CDR3 is 14 amino acids. The CDR3 nucleotides read TGTGCCAGCAGCCCAACCGGGCCCCAAGAGACCCAGTACTTC. Translated, it gives CASSPTGPQETQYF.

The CDR3 region is CASQGGSAEAFF. CDR3 sequence (DNA): TGTGCCTCCCAGGGGGGCAGCGCTGAAGCTTTCTTT. This rearrangement joins TRBV7-6 to TRBJ1-1, with 7 nucleotides matching TRBD1. The CDR3 consists of 12 residues. The V segment lost 11 bases and the J segment 6 bases; nucleotides outside the gene matches: 9. Germline CDR1 and CDR2: SGHVS and FNYEAQ.

This clone was detected only once. The chain recombines TRBV10-3 with TRBJ1-5, with D possibly matching TRBD1 (5 bases). This CDR3 is built from 13 residues. V lost 3 bases and J lost 7, with 10 bases in between. Germline-derived CDR1 and CDR2 are ENHRY and SYGVKD. The CDR3 region is CAISDGAGQPQHF. In DNA form, the CDR3 reads TGTGCCATCAGTGACGGGGCTGGGCAGCCCCAGCATTTT.

J is TRBJ2-7 and V is TRBV21-1; TRBD1, the D gene given by the table, was not confirmed from the DNA. TRBV21-1 is listed as a pseudogene. The CDR3 loop spans 16 amino acids. The CDR3 DNA reads as TGTGCCAGCAGGATGGAATACAGGAAAATCCCCTACGAGCAGTACTTC. Its translation: CASRMEYRKIPYEQYF.

The genes are TRBV12-5 and TRBJ2-1, with no clear D. V lost 11 bases, J lost 0 bases, and 14 bases lay in between. Germline assignment: CDR1 LGHNT and CDR2 FRNRAP. The CDR3 has 14 amino acids. The CDR3 reads CASVTQSSYNEQFF. CDR3 DNA: TGTGCTTCTGTAACCCAGAGCTCCTACAATGAGCAGTTCTTC.

The CDR3, as DNA: TGTGCCAGCTCACCACTTCTGACGTCAGTCTCTGGGGCCAACGTCCTGACTTTC. Encoded protein: CASSPLLTSVSGANVLTF. The V and J genes are TRBV18 and TRBJ2-6; D remains unclear. Germline CDR1 KGHSH, CDR2 LQKENI. This CDR3 is 18 amino acids long. V lost 1 base, J lost 0 bases, and 13 bases lay in between.